The rows below give T cell receptor beta chains drawn from one sample of a study of cytomegalovirus exposure and HLA in healthy donors. TCRdb's copy holds only in-frame clones and misses some; the assay was immunoSEQ multiplex PCR. The table lists roughly 110,000 clones, about three quarters of them singletons. The sample was PBMCs. Every receptor here comes from a female donor in good health and CMV-seronegative. Each CDR3 is given with its conserved first and last residue. D genes are given only for firm matches. Rows give clone size only sometimes, using once, few, many, or a class for an expanded clone.

V gene: TRBV19; CDR3 length: 13; clone size: NA; J gene: TRBJ1-1; D gene: NA; CDR3 protein: CASSAGENTEAFF; CDR3 DNA: TGTGCCAGTAGTGCGGGGGAGAACACTGAAGCTTTCTTT
V gene: TRBV11-2; CDR3 length: 13; clone size: NA; J gene: TRBJ2-7; D gene: NA; CDR3 protein: CASSLKIGWEQYF; CDR3 DNA: TGTGCCAGCAGCTTAAAAATTGGCTGGGAGCAGTACTTC
V gene: TRBV5-6; CDR3 length: 12; clone size: NA; J gene: TRBJ1-1; D gene: NA; CDR3 protein: CASSRWEGEAFF; CDR3 DNA: TGTGCCAGCAGCCGGTGGGAGGGTGAAGCTTTCTTT
V gene: TRBV6-1; CDR3 length: 15; clone size: NA; J gene: TRBJ1-2; D gene: NA; CDR3 protein: CASSPSALANYGYTF; CDR3 DNA: TGTGCCAGCAGCCCGTCAGCCCTAGCTAACTATGGCTACACCTTC
V gene: TRBV19; CDR3 length: 14; clone size: NA; J gene: TRBJ2-5; D gene: TRBD1; CDR3 protein: CASNAYRGQETQYF; CDR3 DNA: TGTGCCAGTAACGCTTACAGGGGCCAAGAGACCCAGTACTTC
V gene: TRBV30; CDR3 length: 14; clone size: NA; J gene: TRBJ1-6; D gene: NA; CDR3 protein: CAWSVHSLSSPLHF; CDR3 DNA: TGTGCCTGGAGTGTACACAGTCTTTCGTCACCCCTCCACTTT
V gene: TRBV5-4; CDR3 length: 15; clone size: once; J gene: TRBJ1-2; D gene: NA; CDR3 protein: CASSHSGQPNYGYTF; CDR3 DNA: TGTGCCAGCAGCCATTCAGGACAGCCTAACTATGGCTACACCTTC
V gene: TRBV27; CDR3 length: 11; clone size: NA; J gene: TRBJ2-7; D gene: NA; CDR3 protein: CASSLGLEQYF; CDR3 DNA: TGTGCCAGCAGTTTAGGCTTAGAGCAGTACTTC
V gene: TRBV6-6; CDR3 length: 14; clone size: NA; J gene: TRBJ1-6; D gene: TRBD1; CDR3 protein: CASSYGQGGSPLHF; CDR3 DNA: TGTGCCAGCAGTTACGGGCAGGGGGGATCACCCCTCCACTTT
V gene: TRBV7-2; CDR3 length: 13; clone size: NA; J gene: TRBJ2-7; D gene: NA; CDR3 protein: CASSLAPDYEQYF; CDR3 DNA: TGTGCCAGCAGCTTAGCGCCGGACTACGAGCAGTACTTC
V gene: TRBV11-2; CDR3 length: 14; clone size: NA; J gene: TRBJ1-5; D gene: TRBD1; CDR3 protein: CASSGTGSNQPQHF; CDR3 DNA: TGTGCCAGCAGCGGGACAGGGAGCAATCAGCCCCAGCATTTT
V gene: TRBV28; CDR3 length: 15; clone size: NA; J gene: TRBJ2-7; D gene: NA; CDR3 protein: CASSSLRLVSPEQYF; CDR3 DNA: TGTGCCAGCAGTTCCCTGAGACTTGTGAGTCCCGAGCAGTACTTC
V gene: TRBV2; CDR3 length: 13; clone size: few; J gene: TRBJ1-1; D gene: TRBD1; CDR3 protein: CASSGGQGTEAFF; CDR3 DNA: TGTGCCAGCAGTGGGGGACAGGGGACTGAAGCTTTCTTT
V gene: TRBV4-2; CDR3 length: 15; clone size: NA; J gene: TRBJ1-5; D gene: TRBD1; CDR3 protein: CASSQQDRGNQPQHF; CDR3 DNA: TGTGCCAGCAGCCAACAGGACAGGGGCAATCAGCCCCAGCATTTT
V gene: TRBV5-1; CDR3 length: 16; clone size: NA; J gene: TRBJ2-3; D gene: TRBD2; CDR3 protein: CASRGISGGAADTQYF; CDR3 DNA: TGCGCCAGCAGAGGGATTAGCGGGGGGGCCGCAGATACGCAGTATTTT
V gene: TRBV6-1; CDR3 length: 15; clone size: NA; J gene: TRBJ1-2; D gene: NA; CDR3 protein: CASSNTGNTYYGYTF; CDR3 DNA: TGTGCCAGCAGTAACACAGGAAACACTTACTATGGCTACACCTTC
V gene: TRBV2; CDR3 length: 17; clone size: NA; J gene: TRBJ2-3; D gene: TRBD2; CDR3 protein: CASRSSGATLWADTQYF; CDR3 DNA: TGTGCCAGCAGAAGTAGCGGGGCTACTCTGTGGGCAGATACGCAGTATTTT
V gene: TRBV19; CDR3 length: 16; clone size: NA; J gene: TRBJ2-7; D gene: TRBD1; CDR3 protein: CASSIATTGAVYEQYF; CDR3 DNA: TGTGCCAGTAGTATAGCTACGACAGGGGCTGTTTACGAGCAGTACTTC
V gene: TRBV1; CDR3 length: 13; clone size: once; J gene: TRBJ2-5; D gene: NA; CDR3 protein: CTSSQDGAETQYF; CDR3 DNA: TGCACCAGCAGCCAAGATGGAGCGGAGACCCAGTACTTC
V gene: TRBV18; CDR3 length: 14; clone size: NA; J gene: TRBJ2-3; D gene: NA; CDR3 protein: CASSPLGSADTQYF; CDR3 DNA: TGTGCCAGCTCACCCCTAGGAAGTGCGGATACGCAGTATTTT
V gene: TRBV5-4; CDR3 length: 13; clone size: NA; J gene: TRBJ1-6; D gene: NA; CDR3 protein: CASSLDPDSPLHF; CDR3 DNA: TGTGCCAGCAGCTTGGATCCAGATTCACCCCTCCACTTT
V gene: TRBV14; CDR3 length: 11; clone size: NA; J gene: TRBJ1-1; D gene: NA; CDR3 protein: CASSQGLRAFF; CDR3 DNA: TGTGCCAGCAGCCAAGGTTTGCGGGCTTTCTTT